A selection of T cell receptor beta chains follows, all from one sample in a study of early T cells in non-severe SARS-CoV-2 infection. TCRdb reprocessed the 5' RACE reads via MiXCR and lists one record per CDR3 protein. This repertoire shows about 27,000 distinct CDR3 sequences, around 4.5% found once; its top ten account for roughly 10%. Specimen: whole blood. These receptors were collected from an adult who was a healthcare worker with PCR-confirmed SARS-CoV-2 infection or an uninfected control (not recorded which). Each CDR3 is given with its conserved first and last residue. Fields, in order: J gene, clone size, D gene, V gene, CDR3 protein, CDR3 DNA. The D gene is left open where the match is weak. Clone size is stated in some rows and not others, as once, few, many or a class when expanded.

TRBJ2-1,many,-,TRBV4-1,CASSQDRRGSNEQFF,TGCGCCAGCAGCCAAGATCGGCGGGGTTCCAATGAGCAGTTCTTC
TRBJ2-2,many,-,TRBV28,CASSLAQVDTGELFF,TGTGCCAGCAGTTTGGCGCAGGTTGACACCGGGGAGCTGTTTTTT
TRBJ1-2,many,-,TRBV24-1,CATSVVGVGYTF,TGTGCCACCAGTGTAGTGGGGGTTGGCTACACCTTC
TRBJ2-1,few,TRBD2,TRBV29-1,CSVVPVAGSYNEQFF,TGCAGCGTTGTCCCGGTAGCGGGTTCCTACAATGAGCAGTTCTTC
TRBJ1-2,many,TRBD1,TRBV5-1,CASSLDRGYGYTF,TGCGCCAGCAGCTTGGACAGGGGCTATGGCTACACCTTC
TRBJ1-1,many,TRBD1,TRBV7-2,CASSTYRQGSSFF,TGTGCCAGCAGCACATACAGACAGGGTTCGTCTTTCTTT
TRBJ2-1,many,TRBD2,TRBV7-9,CASSSLPGLATNEQFF,TGTGCCAGCAGCTCATTGCCGGGACTAGCTACCAATGAGCAGTTCTTC
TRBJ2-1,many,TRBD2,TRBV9,CASSVASGGYNEQFF,TGTGCCAGCAGCGTAGCGAGCGGGGGTTACAATGAGCAGTTCTTC
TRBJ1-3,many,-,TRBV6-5,CASRQKPGVSGNTIYF,TGTGCCAGCAGGCAAAAACCAGGCGTCTCTGGAAACACCATATATTTT
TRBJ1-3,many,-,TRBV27,CASSLWQGGGNTIYF,TGTGCCAGCAGTTTATGGCAGGGTGGTGGAAACACCATATATTTT
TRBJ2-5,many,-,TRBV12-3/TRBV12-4,CASKALAETQYF,TGTGCCAGCAAAGCGCTCGCAGAGACCCAGTACTTC
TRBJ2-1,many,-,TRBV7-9,CASSAGDVWGSYNEQFF,TGTGCCAGCAGCGCAGGGGATGTGTGGGGGTCCTACAATGAGCAGTTCTTC
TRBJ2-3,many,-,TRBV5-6,CASSPDGGGTDTQYF,TGTGCCAGCAGCCCCGATGGTGGGGGGACAGATACGCAGTATTTT
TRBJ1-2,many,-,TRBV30,CAWTENYGYTF,TGTGCCTGGACAGAAAACTATGGCTACACCTTC
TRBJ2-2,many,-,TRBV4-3,CASSQEPGQDTGELFF,TGCGCCAGCAGCCAAGAGCCGGGACAAGACACCGGGGAGCTGTTTTTT
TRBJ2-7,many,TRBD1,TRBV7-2,CASSRGQGVSSYEQYF,TGTGCCAGCAGCCGAGGACAGGGGGTCAGCTCCTACGAGCAGTACTTC
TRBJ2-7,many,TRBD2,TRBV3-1,CASSQERSSGSYEQYF,TGTGCCAGCAGCCAAGAACGATCTAGCGGCTCCTACGAGCAGTACTTC
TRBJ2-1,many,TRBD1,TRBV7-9,CASSLDPGQGSDEQFF,TGTGCCAGCAGCTTGGACCCGGGACAGGGTTCGGATGAGCAGTTCTTC
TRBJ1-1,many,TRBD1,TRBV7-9,CASAGTGGWDTEAFF,TGTGCCAGTGCGGGGACAGGGGGCTGGGACACTGAAGCTTTCTTT
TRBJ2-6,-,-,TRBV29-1,CSVGGGRDASGANVLTF,TGCAGCGTTGGGGGAGGTAGGGACGCCTCTGGGGCCAACGTCCTGACTTTC
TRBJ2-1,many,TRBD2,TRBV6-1,CASSHRDRPELAGYGEQFF,TGTGCCAGCAGTCACCGGGACAGGCCGGAACTAGCGGGATATGGTGAGCAGTTCTTC
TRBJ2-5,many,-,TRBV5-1,CASSLDGNQETQYF,TGCGCCAGCAGCTTGGACGGAAACCAAGAGACCCAGTACTTC
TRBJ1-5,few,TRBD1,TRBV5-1,CASSWTGSQPQHF,TGCGCCAGCAGCTGGACAGGCTCTCAGCCCCAGCATTTT
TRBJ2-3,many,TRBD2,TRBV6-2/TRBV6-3,CASSPEREADTQYF,TGTGCCAGCAGTCCGGAGCGGGAGGCAGATACGCAGTATTTT
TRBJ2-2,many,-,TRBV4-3,CASAADRSPRELFF,TGCGCCAGCGCCGCCGACAGGAGCCCCAGGGAGCTGTTTTTT
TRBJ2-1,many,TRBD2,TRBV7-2,CASSPPGGAVYNEQFF,TGTGCCAGCAGCCCCCCGGGAGGTGCGGTGTACAATGAGCAGTTCTTC
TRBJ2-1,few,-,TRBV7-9,CASSLSDNEQFF,TGTGCCAGCAGCTTGAGTGACAATGAGCAGTTCTTC
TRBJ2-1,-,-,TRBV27,CASTQGIGVDEQFF,TGTGCCAGCACCCAGGGTATAGGGGTCGATGAGCAGTTCTTC